This T cell receptor (beta chain) was sequenced in a study of T cell responses to AZD1222 COVID-19 vaccine. General observations from the study: The number of AZD1222 recipients seropositive at baseline was only five or six. Repertoires were obtained solely post-peak T cell response. Spike as a whole was targeted by vaccine-associated CD4 TCRs, dominant at 160-218 and 743-854. When two AZD1222 doses had been given, Spike-specific TCR breadth and depth rose.

With respect to this clone: The antigen is unknown.

Sequenced by immunoSEQ multiplex PCR; TCRdb stores in-frame clones only, minus some. The sample holds 80,000 to 90,000 clones; about 92% are singletons and the top ten take 2% to 2.5%. The sequences come from peripheral blood, collected on day 0 of AZD1222 vaccination. The TCR comes from an adult in good health.

CDR3 loop: CSFSSGLTEAFF. CDR3 DNA sequence: TGCAGCTTCTCGTCAGGGCTAACTGAAGCTTTCTTT. The J gene is TRBJ1-1, the V gene TRBV29-1; maybe TRBD1 (5 bases). The CDR3 is 12 amino acids. V was shortened by 8 bases and J by 5 bases, with 15 bases between the two germline ends. CDR1 is SQVTM and CDR2 is ANQGSEA in the germline V gene.